Given below is one T cell receptor (beta chain) in context. Antigen specificity is unknown. This record belongs to a study of cytomegalovirus exposure and HLA in healthy donors. Turning to the study itself: Caucasian-associated ancestry cluster membership applied to about 80% of a few hundred genotyped donors.

Study conclusions and caveats: The only immune exposure information that was available was CMV serostatus. Using the classifier, cytomegalovirus status was reportedly diagnosed with high specificity and sensitivity.

The germline V gene has CDR1 SEHNR and CDR2 FQNEAQ (reference sequence). CDR3 length equals 14 residues. The V end lost 4 bases, the J end lost 5 bases, and 13 bases lay between the germline ends. The PCR made use of 60 Vbeta and 13 Jbeta primers. This table comes from immunoSEQ multiplex PCR, and its TCRdb copy is limited to in-frame clones, with some not included. This table holds fewer than 200,000 clones, roughly 84% found once. The rearrangement joins TRBV7-9 to TRBJ2-3, with D possibly TRBD2 on 6 matching bases. The specimen was PBMCs. The TCR sequence derives from a man aged 30 to 39 in good health and CMV-seronegative. The DNA of the CDR3 is TGTGCCAGCAGCTGGATCGCGGGGCGAGATACGCAGTATTTT. The encoded protein is CASSWIAGRDTQYF.